The 10 T cell receptor beta chains listed next were all sequenced from one sample in a study of blood T cell repertoires in COVID-19. Clones were read by immunoSEQ multiplex PCR, and TCRdb kept only the in-frame ones, dropping some. The sample lists a few hundred thousand clones; roughly 85% were seen once. The sequenced sample was peripheral blood. The receptors stem from a woman aged 30 to 39 with active or convalescent COVID-19.

This chain uses TRBV5-3 with TRBJ1-6; D not resolved. TRBV5-3 is an ORF, with its function uncertain. Trimming stripped 2 bases from V and 8 bases from J, with 5 bases between. This CDR3 is built from 12 residues. This chain's CDR3 is CARSFLYSPLHF. In nucleotides, the CDR3 is TGTGCCAGAAGCTTCTTGTATTCACCCCTCCACTTT.

This chain uses TRBV4-1 with TRBJ2-7, with 7 bases fitting TRBD1. The germline V gene has CDR1 MGHRA and CDR2 YSYEKL. V was pared by 4 bases and J by 4 bases, with 10 bases of the junction left unmatched. The CDR3 spans 15 residues. In DNA, the CDR3 is TGCGCCAGCAGCCTTGGGACAGCCGATAGTTACGAGCAGTACTTC. Translation: CASSLGTADSYEQYF.

For this clone: This sample also contains other DNA sequences that code for the same CDR3. The chain uses TRBV6-5 and TRBJ2-1, with 9 bases matching TRBD2. The V gene end was trimmed by 8 bases and the J gene end by 4 bases; junction bases not matched to a gene: 6. The CDR3 has 14 residues. Germline CDR1 reads MNHEY; CDR2 reads SVGAGI. CDR3 in amino acids: CASRRGGAYNEQFF. DNA of the CDR3: TGTGCCAGCCGACGCGGGGGGGCTTACAATGAGCAGTTCTTC.

This chain uses TRBV18 with TRBJ2-6; a weak D match, TRBD2 (6 bases). With 2 bases removed from V and 3 bases from J, the gap between germline ends came to 11 bases. This CDR3 has 16 residues. Germline assignment: CDR1 KGHSH and CDR2 LQKENI. The CDR3 DNA is TGTGCCAGCTCACCAGCGGGGAGGCGTGGGGCCAACGTCCTGACTTTC. Its protein is CASSPAGRRGANVLTF. The full variable domain, in which reference TRBV18 and TRBJ2-6 provide the parts outside the CDR3, is NAGVMQNPRHLVRRRGQEARLRCSPMKGHSHVYWYRQLPEEGLKFMVYLQKENIIDESGMPKERFSAEFPKEGPSILRIQQVVRGDSAAYFCASSPAGRRGANVLTFGAGSRLTVL.

The chain joins TRBV6-2 or TRBV6-3 to TRBJ2-5; 9 bases are shared with TRBD1. V was pared by 6 bases and J by 5 bases, with 19 bases of the junction left unmatched. The CDR3 runs 18 residues. Germline CDR1 is MNHEY and CDR2 is SVGEGT. The CDR3 DNA reads TGTGCCAGCAGCCGTTCTACAGGGGGCGCGGGGAATTCGGAGACCCAGTACTTC. Protein product: CASSRSTGGAGNSETQYF.

V gene TRBV28 combines with J gene TRBJ2-7; the match to TRBD2 covers 7 bases. V shed 6 bases and J 2 bases; nucleotides not matched to a gene: 4. Germline assignment: CDR1 MDHEN and CDR2 SYDVKM. The CDR3 extends over 13 amino acids. CDR3 sequence: CASRSGGPYEQYF. The CDR3 DNA reads as TGTGCCAGCAGGTCGGGGGGTCCCTACGAGCAGTACTTC.

This chain links TRBV6-2 or TRBV6-3 with TRBJ1-1; D gene unclear. Germline V lookup: CDR1 MNHEY, CDR2 SVGEGT. The CDR3 consists of 15 residues. The V and J ends lost 6 bases and 3 bases respectively, with 17 bases between them. CDR3 sequence reads: CASSPLGRADTEAFF. The CDR3 DNA is TGTGCCAGCAGCCCCTTGGGGAGGGCTGACACTGAAGCTTTCTTT.

This chain links TRBV7-2 with TRBJ1-5; TRBD1 might be the D (5 bases). Germline CDR1 SGHTA, CDR2 FQGNSA. This CDR3 spans 15 amino acids. Trimming cost V 2 bases and J 3 bases, with 11 bases left between them. The CDR3 sequence: CASSLNRLYNQPQHF. CDR3 in DNA: TGTGCCAGCAGCTTAAACAGGCTGTACAATCAGCCCCAGCATTTT.

The CDR3 is CATAEGYGEANEKLFF. The CDR3 DNA follows: TGTGCCACCGCCGAGGGGTATGGGGAGGCTAATGAAAAACTGTTTTTT. This chain links TRBV25-1 with TRBJ1-4; D perhaps matches TRBD1 (5 bases). From germline, CDR1 is MGHDK and CDR2 SYGVNS. This CDR3 is 16 amino acids long. Trimming shortened V by 10 bases and J by 3 bases, and 21 bases separated the two germline ends.

V usage is TRBV13 and J usage is TRBJ2-1; 8 nucleotides match TRBD2. Germline V gene data show CDR1 as PRHDT and CDR2 as FYEKMQ (reference sequence). The CDR3 contains 17 residues. Germline trimming cut 8 bases from V and 0 bases from J; bases unmatched to any gene: 12. Here the CDR3 DNA reads TGTGCCAGCCGGGGCGGAGCGGGGGCCAACTCCTACAATGAGCAGTTCTTC. Translating gives CASRGGAGANSYNEQFF.